These T cell receptor beta chains were read from a single sample in a study of blood T cell repertoires in COVID-19. Sequenced by immunoSEQ multiplex PCR; TCRdb stores in-frame clones only, minus some. The sample holds roughly 290,000 clones, 80% to 90% seen once. Sequenced: PBMCs or T cells enriched from blood (not recorded which). The origin of the receptors is a man aged 25-45 years who had recovered from COVID-19. The CDR3 runs from the conserved cysteine through the conserved F or W. Expanded clones are given a class, and other clones once, few, many or no size at all.

>TRBV6-5|NA|TRBJ1-1
CASSLIRLGNTEAFF
>TRBV7-2|NA|TRBJ2-5
CASSWQDRAQETQYF
>TRBV5-1|NA|TRBJ1-1
CASSLGIVNTEAFF
>TRBV7-3|NA|TRBJ2-3
CASSRAGNRGDTQYF
>TRBV7-8|once|TRBJ2-5
CASSLYQREETQYF
>TRBV10-2|NA|TRBJ2-3
CASRRDRDTDTQYF
>TRBV4-3|NA|TRBJ1-1
CASSQEQGAVYTEAFF
>TRBV9|NA|TRBJ1-2
CASSPIPRGDGYTF
>TRBV19|NA|TRBJ2-7
CASSISNRAYEQYF
>TRBV7-2|NA|TRBJ2-7
CASRPGAEQSYEQYF
>TRBV4-1|NA|TRBJ2-1
CASSQDPGNYNEQFF
>TRBV15|NA|TRBJ2-5
CATSRDGWGGKETQYF
>TRBV5-5|NA|TRBJ1-1
CASNTRQGGVNTEAFF
>TRBV14|NA|TRBJ2-3
CASQPGQAFTDTQYF
>TRBV11-3|NA|TRBJ2-1
CASSLVGTANNEQFF
>TRBV11-2|NA|TRBJ2-7
CASSPVRGGRYEQYF
>TRBV5-8|NA|TRBJ2-3
CAGGQGLISDTQYF
>TRBV19|NA|TRBJ1-6
CASSTMSGGTGNSPLHF
>TRBV3-1/TRBV3-2|NA|TRBJ1-1
CASSQDWGGTEAFF
>TRBV11-3|NA|TRBJ2-7
CASSLGGRPDEQYF
>TRBV5-1|NA|TRBJ2-7
CASSFGNNRGEQYF
>TRBV9|NA|TRBJ2-5
CASSLGLVETQYF
>TRBV18|NA|TRBJ2-2
CASSHSSPGYTGELFF
>TRBV5-1|NA|TRBJ2-1
CASSSRGGPFEQFF
>TRBV30|NA|TRBJ1-2
CAWSVKGARGYTF
>TRBV18|once|TRBJ1-2
CASEDPGAWRGYTF
>TRBV3-1/TRBV3-2|NA|TRBJ1-2
CASSLAGGSNYGYTF
>TRBV5-4|NA|TRBJ1-2
CASRHKTGVNYGYTF
>TRBV9|NA|TRBJ2-1
CASSVVGLAGGSSYNEQFF
>TRBV12-3/TRBV12-4|NA|TRBJ1-1
CASRPQGIEAFF
>TRBV5-1|NA|TRBJ2-4
CASSLAGSGFLAKNIQYF
>TRBV19|NA|TRBJ2-2
CASKRGGTGELFF
>TRBV11-3|NA|TRBJ2-2
CASSSDSFNTGELFF
>TRBV7-8|NA|TRBJ1-3
CASKKDRAPSSGNTIYF
>TRBV9|NA|TRBJ1-2
CASSSPGGYTF
>TRBV6-5|NA|TRBJ1-1
CASSYYRIGGDEAFF
>TRBV10-3|NA|TRBJ2-5
CAISDGARKQETQYF
>TRBV10-3|NA|TRBJ1-1
CAISAGTGGRGAFF
>TRBV5-4|NA|TRBJ2-7
CASSPKQGAPSYEQYF
>TRBV7-7|NA|TRBJ2-7
CASSLQQGYEQYF
>TRBV7-9|NA|TRBJ1-2
CASSPTGTVMGYTF
>TRBV11-3|NA|TRBJ1-1
CASSLSGGNTEAFF
>TRBV5-6|NA|TRBJ1-1
CASSRGAETEAFF
>TRBV29-1|many|TRBJ2-2
CSVVFGGENTGELFF
>TRBV4-3|NA|TRBJ1-2
CASSQDRGRGYGYTF
>TRBV6-1|NA|TRBJ2-4
CASSEWGGKNIQYF
>TRBV18|NA|TRBJ1-4
CASSPGTGATNEKLFF
>TRBV9|NA|TRBJ1-5
CASSGGSQGQPQHF
>TRBV25-1|NA|TRBJ2-7
CASSTPSDRAYEQYF